This TCR beta chain was captured in a study of technical replicates of blood from a handful of donors. The assay was immunoSEQ multiplex PCR, and TCRdb's table has in-frame clones only and misses some. The sample contains tens of thousands of clones, about 89% of which appear only once. This receptor was taken from a human donor in good health. Specimen: T cells isolated from PBMCs.

The CDR3 region has the DNA TGTGCCAGCAGCAAAGCCAACCACAGGGGCTCCTACGAGCAGTACTTC. Translation gives CASSKANHRGSYEQYF. The chain joins TRBV21-1 to TRBJ2-7; TRBD1 reflects the table's D call only, with no check against the DNA. TRBV21-1 is designated a pseudogene. The CDR3 totals 16 residues.